This T cell receptor beta chain was documented in a study of control samples from healthy donors and cancer patients. This CDR3 contains 14 residues. Germline V gene sequence: CDR1 SEHNR, CDR2 FQNEAQ (reference sequence). The germline V and J ends were trimmed by 1 base and 0 bases, with 7 bases remaining between them. Only in-frame clones appear in the TCRdb table, and some are missing; sequencing was by immunoSEQ multiplex PCR. The sample lists roughly 150,000 clones, under 90% occurring once. V usage is TRBV7-9 and J usage is TRBJ2-7; D uncertain. Sequenced: blood. This sequence was found in a man younger than 40 in good health. The CDR3 DNA reads as TGTGCCAGCAGCTTAGTTCAGAGCTCCTACGAGCAGTACTTC. Encoded protein: CASSLVQSSYEQYF.